This T cell receptor (beta chain) was retrieved from a study of OX40 agonist ivuxolimab in advanced cancers. Study background: Ivuxolimab, an antibody that agonizes OX40 (CD134), was administered to the patients. Males comprised around 80% of the group, whose mean age was about 62 years (range about 20 to 85).

This clone was detected once. The germline gives CDR1 KGHSH, CDR2 LQKENI. CDR3 size: 14 residues. Trimming took off 1 base at V and 1 base at J, with 7 bases between the two ends. Sequencing was performed with immunoSEQ multiplex PCR; in TCRdb, only in-frame clones are kept and a portion is missing. The sample holds 150,000 to 190,000 clones, approximately 94% seen once. Baseline, cycle 4 day 1, and cycle 7 day 1 were the blood sampling points. The clonotype comes from an adult with an advanced solid tumor such as melanoma, head and neck, liver or kidney cancer. The sequences come from CD4+ or CD8+ T cells sorted from blood, collected in a trial of the OX40 agonist ivuxolimab. V usage is TRBV18 and J usage is TRBJ1-1, with unresolved D. CDR3 loop: CASSPQDGNTEAFF. CDR3 sequence (DNA): TGTGCCAGCTCACCACAGGACGGGAACACTGAAGCTTTCTTT. The variable domain in full, with the rest retrieved from reference TRBV18 and TRBJ1-1, is NAGVMQNPRHLVRRRGQEARLRCSPMKGHSHVYWYRQLPEEGLKFMVYLQKENIIDESGMPKERFSAEFPKEGPSILRIQQVVRGDSAAYFCASSPQDGNTEAFFGQGTRLTVV.